This paragraph covers one TCR beta chain sequence. The sample originates from a study of radiation and T cells in renal cell carcinoma. Specified time point: baseline pretreatment blood. Treatment described: 15 Gy SBRT to primary tumor, nephrectomy 4 weeks later. After SBRT, blood was collected at 2 and 4 weeks, plus baseline. This CDR3 has 18 residues. After removal of 4 bases from V and 3 bases from J, the junction contained 15 bases not matched to a gene. Germline V CDR1 and CDR2: MDHEN, SYDVKM. Generated by immunoSEQ multiplex PCR, the TCRdb table keeps only in-frame clones and is missing some. Of about 59,000 clones in the sample, 65% to 80% were seen once.

Sequenced here: blood, sampled from a patient whose treatment included radiotherapy and nephrectomy. The sequence was obtained from a man between 60 and 75 years old with renal cell carcinoma. The rearrangement links TRBV28 to TRBJ1-1; the match to TRBD1 covers 9 bases. The CDR3 reads CASSSLSGTGTKHTEAFF. CDR3 coding DNA: TGTGCCAGCAGTTCACTTTCCGGGACAGGGACTAAACACACTGAAGCTTTCTTT. The complete variable domain, with remaining parts taken from reference TRBV28 and TRBJ1-1, reads DVKVTQSSRYLVKRTGEKVFLECVQDMDHENMFWYRQDPGLGLRLIYFSYDVKMKEKGDIPEGYSVSREKKERFSLILESASTNQTSMYLCASSSLSGTGTKHTEAFFGQGTRLTVV.